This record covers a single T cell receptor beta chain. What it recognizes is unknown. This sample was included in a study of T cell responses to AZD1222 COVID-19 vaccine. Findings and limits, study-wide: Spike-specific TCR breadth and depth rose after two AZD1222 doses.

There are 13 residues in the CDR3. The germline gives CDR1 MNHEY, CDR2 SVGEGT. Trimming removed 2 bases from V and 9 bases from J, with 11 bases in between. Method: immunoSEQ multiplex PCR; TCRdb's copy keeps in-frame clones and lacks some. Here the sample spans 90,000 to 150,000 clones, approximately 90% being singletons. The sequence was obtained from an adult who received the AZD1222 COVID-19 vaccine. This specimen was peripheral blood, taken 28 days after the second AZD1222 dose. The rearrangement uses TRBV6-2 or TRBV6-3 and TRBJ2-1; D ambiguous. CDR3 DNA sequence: TGTGCCAGCAGTTACGCGGTTACTCTTGAGCAGTTCTTC. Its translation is CASSYAVTLEQFF.